This TCR beta chain appears in the sequencing data of a study of cytomegalovirus exposure and HLA in healthy donors. Whole-study results and caveats: Later work found that TCR association rates differed between HLA loci; DRB1 had the most and HLA-C the fewest. Sequencing likely produced, as an artifact, a cluster of highly shared sequence variants. In a later analysis, around 18,000 TCR beta sequences were associated with HLA alleles at 0.05 false discovery rate. The study assumed roughly uniform donor sequencing depth for presence/absence analyses.

PCR was performed using 60 Vbeta and 13 Jbeta primers. Using immunoSEQ multiplex PCR, the repertoire was profiled, and TCRdb retains in-frame clones only, with some absent. This table has 210,000 or so clones, around 80% appearing once. Of note for this clone: Its specificity is not known.

Per the germline V gene, CDR1 is SGHNT and CDR2 is YENEEA. Germline trimming cut 7 bases from V and 6 bases from J; bases unmatched to any gene: 11. The CDR3 has 15 residues. Source material: PBMCs. This clonotype was sampled from a boy between 5 and 17 years old in good health and CMV-seronegative. The V and J genes are TRBV11-3 and TRBJ2-1, with TRBD2 identical over 8 bases. The CDR3 DNA reads as TGTGCCAGCACCCCGGGACTAGGGTTTCCCAATGAGCAGTTCTTC. Translating gives CASTPGLGFPNEQFF.